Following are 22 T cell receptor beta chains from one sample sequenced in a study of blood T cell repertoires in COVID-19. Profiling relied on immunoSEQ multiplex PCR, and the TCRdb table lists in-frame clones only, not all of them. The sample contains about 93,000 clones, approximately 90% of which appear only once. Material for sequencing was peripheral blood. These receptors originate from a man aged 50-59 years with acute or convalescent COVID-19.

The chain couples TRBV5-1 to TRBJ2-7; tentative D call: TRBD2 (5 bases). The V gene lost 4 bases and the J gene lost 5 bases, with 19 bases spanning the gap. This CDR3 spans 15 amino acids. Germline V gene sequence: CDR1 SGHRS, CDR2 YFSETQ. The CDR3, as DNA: TGCGCCAGCAGCCCGGAGATAAGAATCGGGAACGAGCAGTACTTC. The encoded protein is CASSPEIRIGNEQYF.

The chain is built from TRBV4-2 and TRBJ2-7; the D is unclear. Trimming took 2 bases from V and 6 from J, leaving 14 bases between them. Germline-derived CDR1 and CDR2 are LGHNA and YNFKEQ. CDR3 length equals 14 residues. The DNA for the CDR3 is TGTGCCAGCAGCCAACTCCGCCTCGGAGCCGAGCAGTACTTC. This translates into CASSQLRLGAEQYF.

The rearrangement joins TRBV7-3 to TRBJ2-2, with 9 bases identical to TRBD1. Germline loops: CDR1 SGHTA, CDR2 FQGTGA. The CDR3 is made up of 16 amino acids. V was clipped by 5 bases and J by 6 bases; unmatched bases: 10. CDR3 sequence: CASSAPGTGMAGELFF. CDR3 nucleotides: TGTGCCAGCAGCGCCCCCGGGACAGGGATGGCCGGGGAGCTGTTTTTT.

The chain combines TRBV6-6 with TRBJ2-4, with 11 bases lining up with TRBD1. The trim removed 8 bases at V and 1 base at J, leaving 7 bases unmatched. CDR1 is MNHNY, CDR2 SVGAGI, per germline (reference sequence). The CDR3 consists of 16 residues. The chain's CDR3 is CASLDRGPRAKNIQYF. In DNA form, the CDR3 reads TGTGCCAGCTTGGACAGGGGGCCGAGGGCCAAAAACATTCAGTACTTC.

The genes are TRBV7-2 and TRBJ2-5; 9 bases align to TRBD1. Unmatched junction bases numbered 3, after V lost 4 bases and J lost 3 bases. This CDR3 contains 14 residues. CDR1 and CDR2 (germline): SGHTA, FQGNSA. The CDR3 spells CASSSRDREETQYF. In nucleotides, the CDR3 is TGTGCCAGCAGCTCCCGGGACAGGGAAGAGACCCAGTACTTC. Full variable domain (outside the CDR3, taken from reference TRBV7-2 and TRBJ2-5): GAGVSQSPSNKVTEKGKDVELRCDPISGHTALYWYRQSLGQGLEFLIYFQGNSAPDKSGLPSDRFSAERTGGSVSTLTIQRTQQEDSAVYLCASSSRDREETQYFGPGTRLLVL.

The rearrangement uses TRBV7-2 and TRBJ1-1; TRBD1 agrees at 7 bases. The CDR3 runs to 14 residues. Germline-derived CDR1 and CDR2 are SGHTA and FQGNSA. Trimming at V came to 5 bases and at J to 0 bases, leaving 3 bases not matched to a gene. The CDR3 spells CASSARGMNTEAFF. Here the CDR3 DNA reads TGTGCCAGCAGCGCCAGGGGGATGAACACTGAAGCTTTCTTT.

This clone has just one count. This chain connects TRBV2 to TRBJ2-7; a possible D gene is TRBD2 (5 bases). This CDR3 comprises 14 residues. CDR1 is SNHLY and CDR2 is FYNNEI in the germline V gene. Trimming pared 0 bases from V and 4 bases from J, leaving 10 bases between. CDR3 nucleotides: TGTGCCAGCAGTGAAGCGCTTCGGACTTACGAGCAGTACTTC. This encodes CASSEALRTYEQYF.

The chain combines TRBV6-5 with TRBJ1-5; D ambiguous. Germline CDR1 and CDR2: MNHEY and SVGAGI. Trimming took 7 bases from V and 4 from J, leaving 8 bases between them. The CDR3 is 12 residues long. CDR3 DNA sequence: TGTGCCAGCATGAACTGGAATCAGCCCCAGCATTTT. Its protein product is CASMNWNQPQHF.

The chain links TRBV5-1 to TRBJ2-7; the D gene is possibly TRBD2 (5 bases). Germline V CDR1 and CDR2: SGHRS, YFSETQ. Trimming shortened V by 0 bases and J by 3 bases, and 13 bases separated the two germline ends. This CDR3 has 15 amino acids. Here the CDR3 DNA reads TGCGCCAGCAGCTTGGAAGCCGGGGAGTTCTACGAGCAGTACTTC. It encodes CASSLEAGEFYEQYF.

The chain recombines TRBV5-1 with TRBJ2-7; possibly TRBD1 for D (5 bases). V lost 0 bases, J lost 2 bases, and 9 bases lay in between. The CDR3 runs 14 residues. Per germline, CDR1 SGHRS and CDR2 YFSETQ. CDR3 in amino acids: CASSLGQGPYEQYF. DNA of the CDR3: TGCGCCAGCAGCTTGGGGCAGGGCCCCTACGAGCAGTACTTC.

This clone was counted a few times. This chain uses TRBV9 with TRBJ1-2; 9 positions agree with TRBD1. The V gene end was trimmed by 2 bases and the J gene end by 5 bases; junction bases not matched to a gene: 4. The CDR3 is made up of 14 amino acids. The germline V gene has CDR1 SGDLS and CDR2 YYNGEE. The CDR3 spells CASSVGTGLYGYTF. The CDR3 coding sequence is TGTGCCAGCAGCGTTGGGACAGGGCTGTATGGCTACACCTTC.

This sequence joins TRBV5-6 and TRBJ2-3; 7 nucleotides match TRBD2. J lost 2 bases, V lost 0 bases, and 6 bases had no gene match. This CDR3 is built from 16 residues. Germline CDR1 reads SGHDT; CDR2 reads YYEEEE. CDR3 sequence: CASSLDLGGTTDTQYF. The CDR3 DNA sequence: TGTGCCAGCAGCTTGGACTTGGGAGGGACCACAGATACGCAGTATTTT.

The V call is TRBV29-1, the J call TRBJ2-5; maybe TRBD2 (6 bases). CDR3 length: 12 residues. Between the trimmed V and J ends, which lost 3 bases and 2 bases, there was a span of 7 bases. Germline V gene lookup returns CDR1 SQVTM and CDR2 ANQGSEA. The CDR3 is CSVDGGQETQYF. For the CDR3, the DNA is TGCAGCGTTGACGGGGGACAAGAGACCCAGTACTTC.

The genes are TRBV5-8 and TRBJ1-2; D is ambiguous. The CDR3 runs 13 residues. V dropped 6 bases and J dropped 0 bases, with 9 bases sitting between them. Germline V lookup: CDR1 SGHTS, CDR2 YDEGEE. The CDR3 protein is CASIKTPNYGYTF. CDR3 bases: TGTGCCAGCATCAAGACTCCTAACTATGGCTACACCTTC.

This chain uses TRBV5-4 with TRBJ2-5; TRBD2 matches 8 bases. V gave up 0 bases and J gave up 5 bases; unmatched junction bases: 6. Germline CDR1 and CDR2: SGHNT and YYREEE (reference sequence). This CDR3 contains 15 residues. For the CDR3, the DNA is TGTGCCAGCAGCTTGGACGGGGGGGGGCGCGAGACCCAGTACTTC. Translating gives CASSLDGGGRETQYF.

CDR3 sequence (DNA): TGTGCCAGCAGCATCAGGTTTCCCACTGGGGCCAACGTCCTGACTTTC. This gives the protein CASSIRFPTGANVLTF. The chain is built from TRBV5-6 and TRBJ2-6; D gene uncertain. CDR3 length: 16 residues. Germline CDR1 SGHDT, CDR2 YYEEEE. Trimming pared 4 bases from V and 2 bases from J, leaving 13 bases between.

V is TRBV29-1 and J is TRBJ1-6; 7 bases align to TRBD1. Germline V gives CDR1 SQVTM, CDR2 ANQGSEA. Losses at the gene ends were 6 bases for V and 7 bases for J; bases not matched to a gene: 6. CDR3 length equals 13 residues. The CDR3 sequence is CSVAGTDNSPLHF. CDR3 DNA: TGCAGCGTGGCCGGGACAGACAATTCACCCCTCCACTTT.

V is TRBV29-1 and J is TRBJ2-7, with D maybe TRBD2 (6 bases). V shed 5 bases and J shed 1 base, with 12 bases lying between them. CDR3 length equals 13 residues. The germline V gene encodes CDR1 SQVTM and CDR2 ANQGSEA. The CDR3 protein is CSVISGFSYEQYF. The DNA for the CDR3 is TGCAGCGTTATCAGCGGGTTTTCCTACGAGCAGTACTTC.

CDR3 sequence (DNA): TGTGCCAGCAGTGGCTCGGGGAGGGGAGCTTTCTTT. This codes for CASSGSGRGAFF. The rearrangement joins TRBV28 to TRBJ1-1; perhaps TRBD1 as D (5 bases). CDR3 length: 12 amino acids. The germline gives CDR1 MDHEN, CDR2 SYDVKM. V lost 5 bases to trimming and J lost 10 bases, with 14 bases between them.

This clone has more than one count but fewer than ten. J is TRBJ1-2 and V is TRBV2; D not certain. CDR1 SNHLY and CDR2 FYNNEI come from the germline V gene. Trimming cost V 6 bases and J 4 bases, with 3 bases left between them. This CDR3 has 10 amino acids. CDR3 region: CASSLYGYTF. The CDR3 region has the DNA TGTGCCAGCAGCCTCTATGGCTACACCTTC. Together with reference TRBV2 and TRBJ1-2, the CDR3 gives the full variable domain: EPEVTQTPSHQVTQMGQEVILRCVPISNHLYFYWYRQILGQKVEFLVSFYNNEISEKSEIFDDQFSVERPDGSNFTLKIRSTKLEDSAMYFCASSLYGYTFGSGTRLTVV.

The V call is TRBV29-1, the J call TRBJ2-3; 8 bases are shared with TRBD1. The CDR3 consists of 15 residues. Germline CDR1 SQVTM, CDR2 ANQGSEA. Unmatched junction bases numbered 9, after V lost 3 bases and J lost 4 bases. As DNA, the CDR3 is TGCAGCGTTGACAGTTTGACAGGGGCATCAGATACGCAGTATTTT. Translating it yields CSVDSLTGASDTQYF.

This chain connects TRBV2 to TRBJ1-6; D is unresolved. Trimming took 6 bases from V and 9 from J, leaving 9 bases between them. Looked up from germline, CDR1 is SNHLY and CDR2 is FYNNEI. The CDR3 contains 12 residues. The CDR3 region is CASRLTSSPLHF. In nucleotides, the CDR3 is TGTGCCAGCAGACTAACAAGTTCACCCCTCCACTTT.